Only a few counts were recorded for the clone carrying this T cell receptor (beta chain). Its target is not known. These data come from a study of breast tumors, draining lymph nodes, adjacent tissues. The study's findings and limits: Tumor TCR diversity was below lymph nodes but above nontumor tissue.

Axillary draining lymph nodes of breast cancer patients supplied the node samples. TCRdb re-called the multiplex PCR reads with MiXCR, one entry per CDR3 protein. The table lists approximately 280,000 distinct CDR3 sequences, about 30% of them singletons. The sequence was obtained from a female donor with breast cancer. Some clones in this sample may be carry-over from other donors' samples. Sequencing input: axillary lymph node tissue.

The chain's CDR3 is CASSQDLPGQGVGGYTF. The CDR3 DNA reads as TGTGCCAGCAGCCAAGATTTACCGGGACAGGGGGTGGGTGGCTACACCTTC. V and J are TRBV3-1 and TRBJ1-2; TRBD1 aligns across 11 bases. From germline, CDR1 is LGHDT and CDR2 YNNKEL (reference sequence). The CDR3 extends over 17 amino acids. V shed 0 bases and J 7 bases; nucleotides not matched to a gene: 10.